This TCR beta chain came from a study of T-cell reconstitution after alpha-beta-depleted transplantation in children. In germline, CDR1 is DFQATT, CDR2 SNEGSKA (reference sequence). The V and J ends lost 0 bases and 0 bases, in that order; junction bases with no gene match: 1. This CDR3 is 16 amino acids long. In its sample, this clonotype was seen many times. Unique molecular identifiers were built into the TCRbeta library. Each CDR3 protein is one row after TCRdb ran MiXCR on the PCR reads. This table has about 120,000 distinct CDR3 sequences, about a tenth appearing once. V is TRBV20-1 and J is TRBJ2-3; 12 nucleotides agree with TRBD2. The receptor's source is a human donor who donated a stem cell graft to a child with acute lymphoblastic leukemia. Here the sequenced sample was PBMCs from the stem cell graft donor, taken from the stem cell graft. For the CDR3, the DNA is TGCAGTGCTAGAGAAGGGACTAGCGGGAGCACAGATACGCAGTATTTT. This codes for CSAREGTSGSTDTQYF.